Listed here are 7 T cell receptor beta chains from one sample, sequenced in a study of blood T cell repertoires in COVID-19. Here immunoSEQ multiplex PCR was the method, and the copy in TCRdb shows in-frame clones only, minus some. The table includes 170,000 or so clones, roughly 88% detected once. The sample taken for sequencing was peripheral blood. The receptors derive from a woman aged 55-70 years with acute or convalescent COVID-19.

CDR3 region: CASSFPVAGGYGYTF. In DNA form, the CDR3 reads TGTGCCAGCAGCTTCCCGGTGGCGGGTGGCTATGGCTACACCTTC. The chain joins TRBV5-4 to TRBJ1-2, with D uncertain. Germline lookup yields CDR1 SGHNT and CDR2 YYREEE (reference sequence). The CDR3 is 15 amino acids. Trimming removed 2 bases from V and 4 bases from J, with 15 bases in between.

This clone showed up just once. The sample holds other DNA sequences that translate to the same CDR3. The CDR3 DNA follows: TGCGCCAGCAGCTTGGGACAGGGCGGGGAGACCCAGTACTTC. This translates into CASSLGQGGETQYF. V and J are TRBV5-1 and TRBJ2-5; TRBD1 matches 7 bases. Germline CDR1 is SGHRS and CDR2 is YFSETQ. With 0 bases clipped from V and 5 bases from J, the junction kept 4 bases outside the gene matches. CDR3 length: 14 residues.

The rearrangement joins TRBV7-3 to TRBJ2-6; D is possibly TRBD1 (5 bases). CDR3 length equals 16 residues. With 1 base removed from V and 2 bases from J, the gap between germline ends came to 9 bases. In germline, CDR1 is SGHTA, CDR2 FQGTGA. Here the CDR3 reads CASSLRVGAGANVLTF. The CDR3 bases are TGTGCCAGCAGCTTAAGGGTAGGGGCTGGGGCCAACGTCCTGACTTTC.

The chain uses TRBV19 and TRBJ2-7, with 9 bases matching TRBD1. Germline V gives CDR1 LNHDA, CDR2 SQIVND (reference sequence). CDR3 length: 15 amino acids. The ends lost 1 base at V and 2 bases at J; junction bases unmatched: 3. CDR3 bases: TGTGCCAGTAGTATAGGTGGGACAGGGCCCTACGAGCAGTACTTC. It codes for CASSIGGTGPYEQYF.

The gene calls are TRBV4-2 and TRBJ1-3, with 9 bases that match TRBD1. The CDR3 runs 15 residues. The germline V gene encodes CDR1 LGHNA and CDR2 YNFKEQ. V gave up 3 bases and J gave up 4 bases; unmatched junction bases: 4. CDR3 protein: CASSQNRGPGNTIYF. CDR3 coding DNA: TGTGCCAGCAGCCAGAACAGGGGGCCAGGAAACACCATATATTTT.

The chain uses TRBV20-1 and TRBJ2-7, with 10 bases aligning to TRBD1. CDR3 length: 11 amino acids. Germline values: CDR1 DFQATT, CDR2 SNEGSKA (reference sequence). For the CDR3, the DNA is TGCAGGACAGGGGGCGCGAACGAGCAGTACTTC. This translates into CRTGGANEQYF.

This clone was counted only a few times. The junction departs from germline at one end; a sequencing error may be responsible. CDR3 sequence: CASSRGQGDRVGVF. CDR3 nucleotide sequence: TGTGCCAGCAGTAGGGGACAGGGAGACAGGGTCGGAGTCTTC. V and J are TRBV6-2 or TRBV6-3 and TRBJ2-1; TRBD1 aligns across 9 bases. From germline, CDR1 is MNHEY and CDR2 SVGEGT. This CDR3 region has 14 residues.